What follows is one TCR beta chain and its context. The record originates from a study of cytomegalovirus exposure and HLA in healthy donors. This CDR3 contains 14 residues. V lost 6 bases, J lost 3 bases, and 4 bases stayed unmatched. Germline assignment: CDR1 ENHRY and CDR2 SYGVKD. Primers for the PCR totalled 60 Vbeta and 13 Jbeta. Only in-frame clones appear in the TCRdb table, and some are missing; sequencing was by immunoSEQ multiplex PCR. The sample includes about 170,000 clones, roughly 76% of them seen just once. The sequencing input was PBMCs. The sequence was collected from a male donor in good health and CMV-seronegative. The chain combines TRBV10-3 with TRBJ2-7; 11 bases align to TRBD1. The chain's CDR3 is CAISPGTGGYEQYF. The DNA for the CDR3 is TGTGCCATCAGCCCCGGGACAGGGGGCTACGAGCAGTACTTC.